This entry describes one TCR beta chain. The antigen is unknown. This CDR3 comprises 17 residues. J lost 5 bases, V lost 5 bases, and 18 bases had no gene match. Per germline, CDR1 LGHDT and CDR2 YNNKEL (reference sequence). This sample stems from a study of vaccination effects on CD4 cells after COVID-19. Study-level findings and limits: Infection-derived and vaccine-derived clones contracted markedly late after vaccination.

Assay used: immunoSEQ multiplex PCR; TCRdb lists only in-frame clones, some missing. This table holds roughly 41,000 clones, less than 70% found once. Antigen-specific CD4+ T cells were expanded with viral peptide pools in the ViraFEST assay before sequencing. Having been cultured for around ten days, the cells underwent CD4+ T cell isolation. Vaccinees lacked prior SARS-CoV-2 infection and tested negative for nucleocapsid antibodies. This TCR was sampled from a human donor who received a COVID-19 vaccine. Sequenced material: CD4+ T cells from PBMCs cultured with HCoV-OC43 spike peptides, taken before COVID-19 vaccination. Described subset: HCoV-OC43 spike overlapping peptide pool stimulation. The chain couples TRBV3-1 (or the pseudogene TRBV3-2) to TRBJ2-7; 7 nucleotides line up with TRBD1. The CDR3 DNA is TGTGCCAGCAGCAACCCTAGGACAGGCTCGGATCTCCACGAGCAGTACTTC. It yields the protein CASSNPRTGSDLHEQYF.